The rows below give T cell receptor beta chains drawn from one sample of a study of control samples from healthy donors and cancer patients. The repertoire was sequenced with immunoSEQ multiplex PCR; TCRdb's copy has only in-frame clones and lacks some. The sample yields about 63,000 clones, 75% to 85% seen once. What was sequenced was blood. These receptors all come from a man aged 35 to 55 in good health. Each CDR3 is given with its conserved first and last residue. Where a row states a size, it is once, few, many or the class of an expanded clone; other rows omit it.

TRBV5-5	NA	TRBJ2-7	CASSFFDDSYEQYF
TRBV5-6	few	TRBJ1-3	CASSKMLQGGGNTIYF
TRBV3-1/TRBV3-2	NA	TRBJ2-3	CASSQAPDTQYF
TRBV7-3	NA	TRBJ2-3	CASSLTRDTDTQYF
TRBV7-2	NA	TRBJ1-1	CASSLARGSEAFF
TRBV18	NA	TRBJ2-6	CASSQGLASSGANVLTF
TRBV7-7	NA	TRBJ2-1	CASSSDTTGTSGYYEQFF
TRBV27	NA	TRBJ2-7	CASSLMDLGREDEQYF
TRBV19	NA	TRBJ1-1	CASSIRGPIMNTEAFF
TRBV28	NA	TRBJ1-5	CASSPTRRGNQPQHF
TRBV12-3/TRBV12-4	few	TRBJ1-2	CASSRAFYGYTF
TRBV6-2/TRBV6-3	NA	TRBJ2-5	CASSPGGSRETQYF
TRBV29-1	few	TRBJ2-5	CSATARQGPQETQYF
TRBV7-3	NA	TRBJ2-1	CASSSGSTGGAYNEQFF
TRBV7-8	NA	TRBJ2-7	CACQDRSSYEQYF
TRBV6-5	NA	TRBJ1-4	CASIKGATNEKLFF
TRBV19	NA	TRBJ1-2	CASSTQSRGYGYTF
TRBV4-3	NA	TRBJ1-6	CASSSRDSFYNSPLHF
TRBV7-2	few	TRBJ1-5	CASSRQTGQPQHF
TRBV27	NA	TRBJ2-7	CASSWSSGGYEQYF
TRBV7-3	NA	TRBJ2-2	CASSLVSRTGGELFF
TRBV6-2/TRBV6-3	NA	TRBJ2-3	CASSYSGTGTQYF